The 26 T cell receptor beta chains reported below all come from one sample, sequenced in a study of T cells in Graves' hyperthyroidism and ophthalmopathy. Amplified regions were TCR beta CDR3 sequences from RNA transcripts. An initial round of RT-PCR targeting the TCR CDR3 relied on the HTBI primer set. From the multiplex PCR reads, TCRdb called clonotypes with MiXCR, one entry per CDR3 protein. Found here are hundreds of thousands of distinct CDR3 sequences, around 39% of them singletons; the top ten hold 7.5% to 9.5%. The sequencing sample was made of blood. The receptors stem from a man aged 18 to 30 with Graves' hyperthyroidism.

The V and J genes are TRBV25-1 and TRBJ1-6; D remains ambiguous. Germline V CDR1 and CDR2: MGHDK, SYGVNS. The V gene lost 5 bases and the J gene lost 9 bases, with 23 bases spanning the gap. The CDR3 is 17 residues long. The CDR3 coding sequence is TGTGCCAGCAGTCCCGGGCCAGTTTCGGCGGTAATTTCACCCCTCCACTTT. Protein product: CASSPGPVSAVISPLHF.

Only a few counts were recorded for this clonotype. The V and J genes are TRBV7-6 and TRBJ1-3; 9 bases map to TRBD1. Trimming cost V 8 bases and J 3 bases; bases outside gene matches: 5. The germline gives CDR1 SGHVS, CDR2 FNYEAQ. This CDR3 is 14 amino acids long. In DNA, the CDR3 is TGTGCCAGCGAGGGACAGGGAGTTGGAAACACCATATATTTT. Encoded protein: CASEGQGVGNTIYF.

This sequence joins TRBV7-2 and TRBJ2-5; D possibly uses TRBD1 or TRBD2 (5 bases each). Germline CDR1 reads SGHTA; CDR2 reads FQGNSA. The CDR3 runs 16 residues. V lost 5 bases and J lost 0, with 16 bases in between. The CDR3 loop is CASSLSGTPNQETQYF. The DNA for the CDR3 is TGTGCCAGCAGCCTCTCCGGGACGCCGAACCAAGAGACCCAGTACTTC.

Concerning this clonotype itself: Relative to the germline gene, one junction end is altered; a read error may explain this. The chain employs TRBV7-2 and TRBJ1-1; D gene uncertain. CDR3 size: 15 residues. Per germline, CDR1 SGHTA and CDR2 FQGNSA. CDR3 nucleotide sequence: TGTGCCAGCAGCTTCGCGGTGGAGGGTAATATAGCCCTTTACTTT. Translating gives CASSFAVEGNIALYF.

This clonotype was observed many times. An end of the junction differs from the germline gene, which may be a read error. The J gene is TRBJ1-2, the V gene TRBV6-5, with 10 bases aligning to TRBD1. The CDR3 totals 13 residues. Germline V CDR1 and CDR2: MNHEY, SVGAGI. The CDR3 reads CASSYGQGDGYTF. The CDR3 nucleotides are TGCGCCAGCAGCTACGGACAGGGGGATGGCTACACCTTC.

This clonotype occurred a few times. This sequence joins TRBV6-5 and TRBJ2-5; D might be TRBD1 (6 bases). CDR3 length: 14 residues. Looked up from germline, CDR1 is MNHEY and CDR2 is SVGAGI. V was cut by 6 bases and J by 3 bases, with 14 bases left in between. The CDR3 DNA reads TGTGCCAGCAGCCACCGGGACAAGGAAGAGACCCAGTACTTC. It codes for CASSHRDKEETQYF.

This clonotype has a count of ten or more. The chain recombines TRBV7-8 with TRBJ2-5; maybe TRBD1 (6 bases). The CDR3 covers 13 residues. V was trimmed by 5 bases and J by 3 bases, leaving 10 bases between them. The germline V gene has CDR1 SGHVS and CDR2 FQNEAQ. DNA for the CDR3: TGTGCCAGCAGCCCCGGGACAAAAGAGACCCAGTACTTC. Protein product: CASSPGTKETQYF.

This chain connects TRBV6-1 to TRBJ2-7, with D possibly TRBD2 on 5 matching bases. The CDR3 runs to 15 residues. Trimming left V 5 bases short and J 1 base short, with 15 bases between. Germline-derived CDR1 and CDR2 are MNHNS and SASEGT. CDR3 sequence: CASSYGGGLSYEQYF. In DNA form, the CDR3 reads TGTGCCAGCAGTTACGGCGGAGGCCTATCCTACGAGCAGTACTTC.

The chain joins TRBV29-1 to TRBJ2-6; 7 nucleotides match TRBD1. The trim removed 7 bases at V and 0 bases at J, leaving 3 bases unmatched. This CDR3 contains 14 residues. From germline, CDR1 is SQVTM and CDR2 ANQGSEA. The CDR3 region is CSEGAYSGANVLTF. The CDR3 coding sequence is TGCAGCGAGGGGGCGTACTCTGGGGCCAACGTCCTGACTTTC.

The rearrangement links TRBV7-8 to TRBJ1-5; TRBD1 aligns across 7 bases. The germline CDR1 and CDR2 sequences are SGHVS and FQNEAQ. This CDR3 is built from 15 residues. V was clipped by 1 base and J by 14 bases; unmatched bases: 14. This chain's CDR3 is CASSLEARDRAYEHF. The CDR3 DNA reads as TGTGCCAGCAGCTTAGAGGCCCGGGACAGAGCCTACGAGCATTTT.

This clonotype was recorded a few times. This chain joins TRBV20-1 and TRBJ2-2, with D possibly matching TRBD1 (5 bases). This CDR3 has 14 amino acids. CDR1 is DFQATT and CDR2 is SNEGSKA in the germline V gene (reference sequence). Trimming pared 5 bases from V and 0 bases from J, leaving 10 bases between. As DNA, the CDR3 is TGCAGTGCTCATACAGGAGCGAACACCGGGGAGCTGTTTTTT. Its translation is CSAHTGANTGELFF.

The V gene is TRBV25-1, the J gene TRBJ1-1, with D hard to call. Germline V gene data show CDR1 as MGHDK and CDR2 as SYGVNS. Between the trimmed V and J ends, which lost 8 bases and 0 bases, there was a span of 13 bases. The CDR3 has 14 amino acids. The CDR3 loop reads CASLEFGLNTEAFF. In DNA, the CDR3 is TGTGCCAGCTTGGAGTTCGGCCTGAACACTGAAGCTTTCTTT.

CDR3 loop: CASSLVARTSGAQETQYF. CDR3 nucleotides: TGTGCCAGCAGCTTAGTAGCTAGGACTAGCGGGGCTCAAGAGACCCAGTACTTC. The rearrangement joins TRBV7-2 to TRBJ2-5, with 12 bases identical to TRBD2. This CDR3 spans 18 amino acids. Germline CDR1 SGHTA, CDR2 FQGNSA. The V segment lost 1 base and the J segment 2 bases; nucleotides outside the gene matches: 8. Full variable domain (rest looked up from reference TRBV7-2 and TRBJ2-5): GAGVSQSPSNKVTEKGKDVELRCDPISGHTALYWYRQSLGQGLEFLIYFQGNSAPDKSGLPSDRFSAERTGGSVSTLTIQRTQQEDSAVYLCASSLVARTSGAQETQYFGPGTRLLVL.

V and J are TRBV14 and TRBJ1-1; TRBD1 agrees at 7 bases. The CDR3 extends over 13 amino acids. Germline V lookup: CDR1 SGHDN, CDR2 FVKESK. V lost 0 bases, J lost 7 bases, and 2 bases stayed unmatched. CDR3 region: CASSQEGQLEAFF. CDR3 coding DNA: TGTGCCAGCAGCCAAGAGGGACAGCTTGAAGCTTTCTTT.

This clonotype was counted a few times. This chain joins TRBV12-3 or TRBV12-4 and TRBJ2-5, with 8 nucleotides matching TRBD1. The CDR3 runs 15 residues. V trimming: 5 bases; J trimming: 5 bases; junction bases outside the gene matches: 10. The DNA of the CDR3 is TGTGCCAGCAGTCCGCCGGGACAGGTGAGGGAGACCCAGTACTTC. Translated: CASSPPGQVRETQYF.

CDR3 in amino acids: CASSYSYGYEAFF. The CDR3 bases are TGTGCCAGCAGTTACTCGTACGGGTATGAAGCTTTCTTT. The chain links TRBV6-5 to TRBJ1-1; D unresolved. CDR1 is MNHEY, CDR2 SVGAGI, per germline. V was shortened by 0 bases and J by 7 bases, with 9 bases between the two germline ends. CDR3 length equals 13 residues.

This rearrangement joins TRBV12-3 or TRBV12-4 to TRBJ1-5, with 9 bases fitting TRBD1. There are 14 residues in the CDR3. J was trimmed by 6 bases and V by 6 bases; bases with no gene match: 6. The CDR3 DNA follows: TGTGCCAGCAGGGGGGACAGGGTTTCTCAGCCCCAGCATTTT. This codes for CASRGDRVSQPQHF.

This clonotype was counted a few times. The CDR3 is CASSRDYTYEQYF. The CDR3 bases are TGTGCCAGCAGCCGGGACTATACCTACGAGCAGTACTTC. V and J are TRBV5-6 and TRBJ2-7; 7 positions match TRBD2. CDR3 length equals 13 residues. From germline, CDR1 is SGHDT and CDR2 YYEEEE. J lost 2 bases, V lost 4 bases, and 3 bases had no gene match. The full variable domain, its missing parts supplied by reference TRBV5-6 and TRBJ2-7, is DAGVTQSPTHLIKTRGQQVTLRCSPKSGHDTVSWYQQALGQGPQFIFQYYEEEERQRGNFPDRFSGHQFPNYSSELNVNALLLGDSALYLCASSRDYTYEQYFGPGTRLTVT.

This chain links TRBV7-2 with TRBJ1-2, with D uncertain. The CDR3 totals 13 residues. Germline assignment: CDR1 SGHTA and CDR2 FQGNSA. V lost 1 base and J 3 bases, leaving 6 bases between the germline ends. The CDR3 spells CASSLDHHYGYTF. The DNA for the CDR3 is TGTGCCAGCAGCTTAGATCACCACTATGGCTACACCTTC.

This clonotype has only a few counts. The rearrangement joins TRBV7-2 to TRBJ2-7; D possibly corresponds to TRBD2 (6 bases). V gave up 2 bases and J gave up 0 bases, with 11 bases separating them. The germline CDR1 and CDR2 sequences are SGHTA and FQGNSA. This CDR3 has 15 amino acids. DNA of the CDR3: TGTGCCAGCAGCTTAATCGCGGGGAACTCCTACGAGCAGTACTTC. Its protein product is CASSLIAGNSYEQYF.

The chain combines TRBV7-9 with TRBJ2-5; tentatively, D is TRBD2 (7 bases). The CDR3 runs to 16 residues. CDR1 SEHNR and CDR2 FQNEAQ come from the germline V gene (reference sequence). The V end was cut by 5 bases, the J end by 5 bases, with 21 bases between. CDR3 residues: CASSPQGGARRETQYF. In DNA, the CDR3 is TGTGCCAGCAGCCCCCAAGGGGGGGCGAGGAGGGAGACCCAGTACTTC.

At least ten counts were recorded for this clonotype. This sequence joins TRBV7-2 and TRBJ1-6; 7 positions match TRBD1. V was clipped by 0 bases and J by 9 bases; unmatched bases: 5. The germline V gene encodes CDR1 SGHTA and CDR2 FQGNSA. The CDR3 spans 15 residues. The CDR3, as DNA: TGTGCCAGCAGCTTAGCCGACAGGGCCGTTTCACCCCTCCACTTT. The encoded protein is CASSLADRAVSPLHF.

This chain joins TRBV7-8 and TRBJ2-5; 7 bases agree with TRBD2. Per the germline V gene, CDR1 is SGHVS and CDR2 is FQNEAQ. J was trimmed by 3 bases and V by 4 bases; bases with no gene match: 11. The CDR3 covers 16 residues. The CDR3 DNA reads as TGTGCCAGCAGCTGGGGGGAGGGGACTTTGGAAGAGACCCAGTACTTC. Protein sequence: CASSWGEGTLEETQYF.

V usage is TRBV7-2 and J usage is TRBJ2-7; D remains unclear. Trimming cost V 6 bases and J 1 base, with 13 bases left between them. CDR1 and CDR2 from the germline V gene are SGHTA and FQGNSA. The length of the CDR3 is 14 residues. In DNA, the CDR3 is TGTGCCAGCAGTTTGCCGGACCCGTCCTACGAGCAGTACTTC. Encoded protein: CASSLPDPSYEQYF.

This rearrangement joins TRBV19 to TRBJ1-5; no firm D call. Trimming left V 9 bases short and J 8 bases short, with 11 bases between. The CDR3 totals 11 residues. Germline CDR1 and CDR2: LNHDA and SQIVND (reference sequence). As DNA, the CDR3 is TGTGCCAGCAGTTTAATCGAGCCCCAGCATTTT. Its protein product is CASSLIEPQHF.

This clonotype was detected only a few times. This may arise from a read error, as a much more abundant clone is one base away. The chain has TRBV6-5 and TRBJ1-5; D call uncertain. This CDR3 region has 14 residues. CDR1 MNHEY and CDR2 SVGAGI come from the germline V gene. V was pared by 5 bases and J by 0 bases, with 8 bases between. CDR3 nucleotide sequence: TGTGCCAGCAGTGTACACGGTAGCAATCAGCCCCAGCATTTT. Encoded protein: CASSVHGSNQPQHF.